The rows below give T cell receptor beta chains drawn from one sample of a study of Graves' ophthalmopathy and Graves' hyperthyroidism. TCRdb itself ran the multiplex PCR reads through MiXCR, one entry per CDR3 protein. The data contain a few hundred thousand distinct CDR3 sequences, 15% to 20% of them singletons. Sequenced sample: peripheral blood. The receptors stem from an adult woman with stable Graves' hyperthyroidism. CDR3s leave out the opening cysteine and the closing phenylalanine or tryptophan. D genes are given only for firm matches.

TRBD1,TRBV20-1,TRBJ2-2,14,SARAGQGTNTGELF
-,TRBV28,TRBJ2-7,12,ASSSFDRSYEQY
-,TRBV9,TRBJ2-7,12,ASSVAGTSYEQY
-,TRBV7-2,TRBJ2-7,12,ASRTGTGPSEQY
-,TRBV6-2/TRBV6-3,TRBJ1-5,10,ASRRGTQPQH
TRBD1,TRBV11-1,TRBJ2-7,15,ASSHTTGAINSYEQY
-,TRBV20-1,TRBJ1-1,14,SAARWGGRMNTEAF
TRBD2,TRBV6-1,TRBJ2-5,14,ASSEAPIAGVETQY
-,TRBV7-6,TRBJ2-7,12,ASSLTQGLYEQY
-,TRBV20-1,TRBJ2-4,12,SARDSGIKNIQY
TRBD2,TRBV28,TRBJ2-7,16,ASSPLGFTAGERHEQY
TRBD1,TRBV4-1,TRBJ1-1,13,ASSYGTGVNTEAF
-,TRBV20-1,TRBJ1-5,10,SASGRNQPQH
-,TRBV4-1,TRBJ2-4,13,ASSQESVGGHIKY
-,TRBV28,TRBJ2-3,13,ASSSRQANTDTQY
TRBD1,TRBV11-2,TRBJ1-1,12,ASSWDRTNTEAF
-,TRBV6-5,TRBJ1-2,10,ASKDRFYGYT
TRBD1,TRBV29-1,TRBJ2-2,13,SVGGQPGDTGELF
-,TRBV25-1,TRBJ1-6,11,ASSDRGNSPLH
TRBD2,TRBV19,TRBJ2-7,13,ASSYASGGSYEQY
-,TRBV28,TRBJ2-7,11,ASSTPGQDLLN
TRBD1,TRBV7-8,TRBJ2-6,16,ASITTPDRASGANVLT
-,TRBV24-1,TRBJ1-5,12,ATSPRGPGQPQH
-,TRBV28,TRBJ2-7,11,ASLQPYPYEQY
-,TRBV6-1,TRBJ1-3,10,ASRASGNTIY
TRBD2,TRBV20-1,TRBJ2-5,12,SAKTLAGFETQY
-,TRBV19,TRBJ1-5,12,ASTPGASNPPQH
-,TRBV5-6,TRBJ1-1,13,ASSFLVGWNTEAF
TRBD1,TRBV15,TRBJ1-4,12,ATSAATGDEKLF
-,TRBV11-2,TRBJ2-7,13,ASSLGFSDSYEQY
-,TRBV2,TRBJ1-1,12,ASSLNGGSTEAF
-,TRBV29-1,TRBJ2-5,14,SAGSWSEGIQETQY
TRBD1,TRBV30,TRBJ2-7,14,AWSETGTGYHYKQY
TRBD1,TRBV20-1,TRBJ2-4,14,SVTRGQGLAKNIQY
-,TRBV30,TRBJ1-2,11,AWSVQPVYGYT
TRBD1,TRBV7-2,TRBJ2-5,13,ASSLEQGLWETQY
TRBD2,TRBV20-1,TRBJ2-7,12,SARGTSGRDEQY
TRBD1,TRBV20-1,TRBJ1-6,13,SATRPTGGNSPLH
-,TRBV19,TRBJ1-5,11,ASSITYQEAQH
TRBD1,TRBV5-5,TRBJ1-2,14,ASSFVDQTGGAGYT
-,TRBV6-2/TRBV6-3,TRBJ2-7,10,ASSWYNYEQY